The clone carrying this T cell receptor (beta chain) was picked up one time. Its matching antigen is unknown. This sample is drawn from a study of cytomegalovirus exposure and HLA in healthy donors. Study findings and constraints: Reports showed the classifier diagnosing cytomegalovirus status with high specificity and sensitivity. CMV antigen specificity of three CMV-associated chains was confirmed in vitro.

V shed 0 bases and J 3 bases; nucleotides not matched to a gene: 5. The CDR3 consists of 15 residues. CDR1 and CDR2 from the germline V gene are MGHRA and YSYEKL. The protocol was immunoSEQ multiplex PCR, while the TCRdb copy is restricted to in-frame clones and leaves out a portion. Here the sample spans some 240,000 clones, approximately 86% being singletons. The V call is TRBV4-1, the J call TRBJ2-7, with 7 nucleotides matching TRBD2. Sequenced sample: PBMCs. This clonotype was sampled from a woman aged 25-40 years in good health and CMV-seropositive. This CDR3 is CASSQELARYYEQYF. CDR3 in DNA: TGCGCCAGCAGCCAAGAACTAGCGAGGTACTACGAGCAGTACTTC.